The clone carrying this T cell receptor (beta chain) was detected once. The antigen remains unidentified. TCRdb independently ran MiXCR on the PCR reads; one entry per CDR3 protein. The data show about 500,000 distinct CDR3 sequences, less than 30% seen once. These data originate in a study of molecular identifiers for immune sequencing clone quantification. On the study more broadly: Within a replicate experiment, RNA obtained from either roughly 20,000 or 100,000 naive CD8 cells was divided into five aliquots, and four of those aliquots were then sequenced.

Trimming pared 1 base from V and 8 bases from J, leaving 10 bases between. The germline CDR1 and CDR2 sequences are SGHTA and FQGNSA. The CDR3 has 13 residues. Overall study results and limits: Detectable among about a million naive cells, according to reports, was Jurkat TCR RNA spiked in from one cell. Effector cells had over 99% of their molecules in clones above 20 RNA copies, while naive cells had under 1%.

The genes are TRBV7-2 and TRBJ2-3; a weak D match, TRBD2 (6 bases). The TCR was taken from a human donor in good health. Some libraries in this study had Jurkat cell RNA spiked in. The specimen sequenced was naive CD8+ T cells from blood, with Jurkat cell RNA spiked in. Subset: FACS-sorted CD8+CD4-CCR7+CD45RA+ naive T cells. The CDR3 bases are TGTGCCAGCAGCTTAGTTACGGGAGCTACGCAGTATTTT. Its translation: CASSLVTGATQYF.